This TCR beta chain originates from a study of blood T cell repertoires in COVID-19. About the study: COVID-19 samples from acute and convalescent phases originated in the United States, Italy and Spain. Nucleic acid was either cDNA or gDNA, and it came from T cells, B-cell-depleted T cells, or PBMCs.

Original processing notes: Amplifying reference gene primers gave estimates of nucleated cell counts. The table came from immunoSEQ multiplex PCR; TCRdb's copy has only in-frame clones and leaves some out. Clone size and V and J calls were adopted from that table, with D and trimming inferred from the DNA. The sample carries approximately 78,000 clones, over 65% recorded once. The V gene's germline CDR1 is SGHRS and CDR2 YFSETQ. With 6 bases removed from V and 2 bases from J, the gap between germline ends came to 5 bases. The CDR3 loop spans 11 amino acids. V gene TRBV5-1 combines with J gene TRBJ2-5; D is unresolved. The receptor was isolated from an elderly woman with acute or convalescent COVID-19. Sample: peripheral blood. The CDR3 region has the DNA TGCGCCAGCACGGAGCAAGAGACCCAGTACTTC. Protein sequence: CASTEQETQYF.